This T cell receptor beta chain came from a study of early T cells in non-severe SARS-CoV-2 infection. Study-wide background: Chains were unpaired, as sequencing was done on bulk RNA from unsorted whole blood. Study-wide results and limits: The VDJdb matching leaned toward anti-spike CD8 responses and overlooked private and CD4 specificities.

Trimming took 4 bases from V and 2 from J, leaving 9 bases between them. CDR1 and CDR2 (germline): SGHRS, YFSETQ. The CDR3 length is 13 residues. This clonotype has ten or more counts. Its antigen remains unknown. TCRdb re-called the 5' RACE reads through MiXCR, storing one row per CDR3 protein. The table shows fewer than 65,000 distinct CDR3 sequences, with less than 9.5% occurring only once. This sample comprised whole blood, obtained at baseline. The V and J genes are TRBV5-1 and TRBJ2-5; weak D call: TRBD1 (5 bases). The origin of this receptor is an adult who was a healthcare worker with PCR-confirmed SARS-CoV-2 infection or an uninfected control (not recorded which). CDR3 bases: TGCGCCAGCAGCCTGGACAATCAAGAGACCCAGTACTTC. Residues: CASSLDNQETQYF.